The 19 T cell receptor beta chains below all came from one sample that was sequenced in a study of shared clonotypes between healthy human individuals. TCRdb keeps only in-frame clones here, not all; method: immunoSEQ multiplex PCR. The table records around 2.5 million clones, 93% of them present only once. The sample consisted of naive CD4+ T cells from PBMCs. Subset: CD45RA+ positively selected. Source of these receptors: a man between 18 and 35 years old in good health. Some clones in this sample may be carry-over from other donors' samples.

The chain couples TRBV18 to TRBJ2-3, with unresolved D. V lost 4 bases, J lost 2 bases, and 13 bases lay in between. The CDR3 sequence is 15 residues long. CDR1 and CDR2 (germline): KGHSH, LQKENI. CDR3 nucleotides: TGTGCCAGCTCACTTGACTCCGCCGCCACAGATACGCAGTATTTT. Amino acids: CASSLDSAATDTQYF.

This chain joins TRBV10-3 and TRBJ2-7; D assignment may be TRBD1 or TRBD2 (5 bases each). The CDR3 is 19 residues long. Trimming left V 0 bases short and J 0 bases short, with 21 bases between. Germline-derived CDR1 and CDR2 are ENHRY and SYGVKD. The CDR3 DNA is TGTGCCATCAGTGAGTCGGGACGGACCGGGGCGCGGGTCTCCTACGAGCAGTACTTC. The encoded protein is CAISESGRTGARVSYEQYF.

The CDR3 spells CASSLSPSQETQYF. The DNA for the CDR3 is TGTGCCAGCAGTTTAAGTCCCTCACAAGAGACCCAGTACTTC. The chain employs TRBV28 and TRBJ2-5; no firm D call. Trimming took 2 bases from V and 2 from J, leaving 9 bases between them. This CDR3 has 14 residues. Germline values: CDR1 MDHEN, CDR2 SYDVKM.

The chain combines TRBV28 with TRBJ2-1, with 8 bases fitting TRBD2. CDR1 is MDHEN, CDR2 SYDVKM, per germline. The length of the CDR3 is 17 residues. V lost 1 base, J lost 15 bases, and 20 bases stayed unmatched. The CDR3 loop reads CASSLSSSGPSGRLPFF. CDR3 bases: TGTGCCAGCAGTTTATCCTCTAGCGGGCCATCCGGGCGTCTCCCGTTCTTC. Based on the CDR3 plus reference TRBV28 and TRBJ2-1, the full variable domain is DVKVTQSSRYLVKRTGEKVFLECVQDMDHENMFWYRQDPGLGLRLIYFSYDVKMKEKGDIPEGYSVSREKKERFSLILESASTNQTSMYLCASSLSSSGPSGRLPFFGPGTRLTVL.

J is TRBJ2-1 and V is TRBV6-6, with 7 nucleotides matching TRBD1. This CDR3 spans 13 amino acids. J was trimmed by 6 bases and V by 10 bases; bases with no gene match: 9. Germline V gene data show CDR1 as MNHNY and CDR2 as SVGAGI (reference sequence). Here the CDR3 reads CATQRQGANEQFF. DNA of the CDR3: TGTGCCACCCAACGACAGGGCGCCAATGAGCAGTTCTTC.

This sequence joins TRBV9 and TRBJ1-1; 12 bases match TRBD1. V gave up 3 bases and J gave up 5 bases; unmatched junction bases: 11. The CDR3 contains 17 residues. Germline V gene sequence: CDR1 SGDLS, CDR2 YYNGEE. CDR3 sequence reads: CASSAGTGGGLRTEAFF. Here the CDR3 DNA reads TGTGCCAGCAGCGCCGGGACAGGGGGCGGTTTGAGAACTGAAGCTTTCTTT. The variable domain in full, with the rest retrieved from reference TRBV9 and TRBJ1-1, is DSGVTQTPKHLITATGQRVTLRCSPRSGDLSVYWYQQSLDQGLQFLIQYYNGEERAKGNILERFSAQQFPDLHSELNLSSLELGDSALYFCASSAGTGGGLRTEAFFGQGTRLTVV.

The chain carries TRBV29-1 and TRBJ2-1, with TRBD2 identical over 7 bases. The trim removed 6 bases at V and 3 bases at J, leaving 17 bases unmatched. Looked up from germline, CDR1 is SQVTM and CDR2 is ANQGSEA. The length of the CDR3 is 17 residues. The CDR3: CSVVSPHLTSHYNEQFF. For the CDR3, the DNA is TGCAGCGTCGTAAGCCCCCATCTGACTAGCCACTACAATGAGCAGTTCTTC.

Regarding this clone: Other DNA sequences in the sample encode the same CDR3. The genes are TRBV7-9 and TRBJ1-5; a possible D gene is TRBD1 (6 bases). The CDR3 covers 15 residues. The ends were cut back, 1 base at V and 2 bases at J, with 9 bases in the middle. Per germline, CDR1 SEHNR and CDR2 FQNEAQ (reference sequence). Here the CDR3 DNA reads TGTGCCAGCAGCTTAGAGGGGGGCGGCAATCAGCCCCAGCATTTT. Translation: CASSLEGGGNQPQHF.

The chain has TRBV7-9 and TRBJ2-7, with D possibly being TRBD1 (6 bases). CDR3 length equals 13 residues. The V end lost 0 bases, the J end lost 11 bases, and 14 bases lay between the germline ends. CDR1 is SEHNR and CDR2 is FQNEAQ in the germline V gene (reference sequence). DNA of the CDR3: TGTGCCAGCAGCTTAGCCGGACAGAGAGGGGAGTACTTC. It yields the protein CASSLAGQRGEYF.

The V call is TRBV7-6, the J call TRBJ1-6, with 8 bases lining up with TRBD1. The CDR3 contains 15 residues. The ends lost 5 bases at V and 9 bases at J; junction bases unmatched: 9. CDR1 is SGHVS and CDR2 is FNYEAQ in the germline V gene. In DNA form, the CDR3 reads TGTGCCAGCAGCCCAGACAGGGGCCGAAGTTCACCCCTCCACTTT. It codes for CASSPDRGRSSPLHF.

This clone came up once. This rearrangement joins TRBV18 to TRBJ2-2; no reliable D call. The CDR3 is made up of 14 amino acids. V was shortened by 2 bases and J by 1 base, with 5 bases between the two germline ends. The germline gives CDR1 KGHSH, CDR2 LQKENI. The CDR3 bases are TGTGCCAGCTCACCATACGGGAACACCGGGGAGCTGTTTTTT. This codes for CASSPYGNTGELFF.

J is TRBJ1-2 and V is TRBV19, with D possibly TRBD1 on 6 matching bases. The germline V gene encodes CDR1 LNHDA and CDR2 SQIVND (reference sequence). The CDR3 totals 14 residues. Trimming removed 0 bases at V and 5 bases at J, with 10 bases between. The CDR3 sequence is CASSIDVQGYGYTF. DNA for the CDR3: TGTGCCAGTAGTATAGATGTACAGGGTTATGGCTACACCTTC.

The rearrangement links TRBV6-1 to TRBJ1-5; TRBD1 might be the D (6 bases). This CDR3 is 15 amino acids long. Deletions cut 4 bases from V and 7 bases from J, with 17 bases between. Germline-derived CDR1 and CDR2 are MNHNS and SASEGT. The CDR3 nucleotides are TGTGCCAGCAGTGGCCTTACAGGGCCCCACCAGCCCCAGCATTTT. It specifies CASSGLTGPHQPQHF.

J is TRBJ1-3 and V is TRBV28; possibly TRBD1 for D (5 bases). Per germline, CDR1 MDHEN and CDR2 SYDVKM. The CDR3 has 15 amino acids. The ends were cut back, 2 bases at V and 2 bases at J, with 10 bases in the middle. Here the CDR3 reads CASSLRRGTGNTIYF. Written as DNA, the CDR3 is TGTGCCAGCAGTTTAAGAAGGGGAACTGGAAACACCATATATTTT.

The chain links TRBV6-5 to TRBJ2-7; 8 bases are shared with TRBD2. J lost 5 bases, V lost 2 bases, and 8 bases had no gene match. Germline CDR1 is MNHEY and CDR2 is SVGAGI. CDR3 length equals 15 residues. CDR3 loop: CASSYTGPGGDEQYF. The CDR3 DNA is TGTGCCAGCAGTTACACCGGGCCGGGGGGGGACGAGCAGTACTTC.

The chain has TRBV28 and TRBJ2-4; D might be TRBD2 (7 bases). CDR1 is MDHEN and CDR2 is SYDVKM in the germline V gene. The CDR3 covers 14 residues. The V and J ends lost 6 bases and 1 base respectively, with 10 bases between them. The CDR3 loop is CASRWGGAKNIQYF. The CDR3, as DNA: TGTGCCAGCAGGTGGGGGGGCGCCAAAAACATTCAGTACTTC.

The genes are TRBV5-4 and TRBJ1-1; 9 bases are shared with TRBD1. Trimming cost V 4 bases and J 4 bases; bases outside gene matches: 14. Germline assignment: CDR1 SGHNT and CDR2 YYREEE (reference sequence). CDR3 size: 17 residues. As DNA, the CDR3 is TGTGCCAGCAGCCCCGCGGACAGGGGTAGGATTGGCACTGAAGCTTTCTTT. Translating gives CASSPADRGRIGTEAFF.

The genes are TRBV15 and TRBJ1-2, with 9 positions matching TRBD1. The CDR3 consists of 17 residues. With V trimmed by 1 base and J by 4 bases, 10 bases remained unmatched. CDR1 and CDR2 from the germline V gene are LNHNV and YYDKDF (reference sequence). The CDR3 bases are TGTGCCACCAGCAGAGCTTCAAACAGGGGGCCTGGCTATGGCTACACCTTC. It codes for CATSRASNRGPGYGYTF. Together with reference TRBV15 and TRBJ1-2, the CDR3 gives the full variable domain: DAMVIQNPRYQVTQFGKPVTLSCSQTLNHNVMYWYQQKSSQAPKLLFHYYDKDFNNEADTPDNFQSRRPNTSFCFLDIRSPGLGDTAMYLCATSRASNRGPGYGYTFGSGTRLTVV.

In regard to this clone: Other DNA sequences of this sample code for an identical CDR3. The V gene is TRBV28, the J gene TRBJ2-1, with unresolved D. CDR3 length equals 10 residues. V was cut by 7 bases and J by 6 bases, with 4 bases left in between. Per germline, CDR1 MDHEN and CDR2 SYDVKM. CDR3 sequence: CASTGNEQFF. The CDR3 bases are TGTGCCAGCACGGGCAATGAGCAGTTCTTC.